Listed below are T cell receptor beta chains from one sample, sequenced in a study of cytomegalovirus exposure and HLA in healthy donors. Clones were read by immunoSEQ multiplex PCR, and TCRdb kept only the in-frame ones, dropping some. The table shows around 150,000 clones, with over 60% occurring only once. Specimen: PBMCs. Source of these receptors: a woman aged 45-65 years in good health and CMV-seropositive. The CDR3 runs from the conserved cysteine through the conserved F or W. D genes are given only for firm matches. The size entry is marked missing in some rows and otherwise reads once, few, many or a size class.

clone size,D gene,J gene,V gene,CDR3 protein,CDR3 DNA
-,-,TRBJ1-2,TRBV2,CASNREYGYTF,TGTGCCAGCAACAGAGAATATGGCTACACCTTC
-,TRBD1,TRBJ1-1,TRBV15,CATSRDFGQDTEAFF,TGTGCCACCAGCAGAGATTTCGGACAGGACACTGAAGCTTTCTTT
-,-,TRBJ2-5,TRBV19,CASSIGGRIQETQYF,TGTGCCAGTAGCATAGGGGGGAGGATCCAAGAGACCCAGTACTTC
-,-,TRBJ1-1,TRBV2,CASIPQGPGGTEAFF,TGTGCCAGCATTCCTCAGGGGCCGGGTGGCACTGAAGCTTTCTTT
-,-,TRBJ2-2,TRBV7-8,CASSFPNTGELFF,TGTGCCAGCAGCTTCCCTAACACCGGGGAGCTGTTTTTT
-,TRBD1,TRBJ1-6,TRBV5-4,CASSLDRVGSPLHF,TGTGCCAGCAGCCTCGACAGGGTGGGGTCACCCCTCCACTTT
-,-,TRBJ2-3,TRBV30,CAGNRGTDTQYF,TGTGCCGGAAACAGGGGCACAGATACGCAGTATTTT
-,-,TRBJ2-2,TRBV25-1,CASSEFERTGELFF,TGTGCCAGCAGTGAATTTGAGAGAACCGGGGAGCTGTTTTTT
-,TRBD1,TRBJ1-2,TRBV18,CASSPGTVYGYTF,TGTGCCAGCTCACCCGGGACAGTCTATGGCTACACCTTC
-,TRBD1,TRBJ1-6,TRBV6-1,CASSNRGWSSPLHF,TGTGCCAGCAGCAACAGGGGATGGAGTTCACCCCTCCACTTT
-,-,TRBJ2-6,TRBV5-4,CASSLGGPFGANVLTF,TGTGCCAGCAGCTTGGGCGGCCCCTTTGGGGCCAACGTCCTGACTTTC
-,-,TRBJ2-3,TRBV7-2,CASSLGGLATDTQYF,TGTGCCAGCAGCTTAGGTGGGCTAGCCACAGATACGCAGTATTTT
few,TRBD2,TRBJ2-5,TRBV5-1,CASSWTVAGGPGETQYF,TGCGCCAGCAGCTGGACAGTAGCGGGAGGGCCGGGGGAGACCCAGTACTTC
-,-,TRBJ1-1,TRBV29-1,CSVEDPGEAFF,TGCAGCGTTGAAGATCCCGGGGAAGCTTTCTTT
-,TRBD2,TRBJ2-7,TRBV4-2,CASSQAPIAGGTYEQYF,TGTGCCAGCAGCCAAGCCCCTATAGCGGGAGGAACCTACGAGCAGTACTTC
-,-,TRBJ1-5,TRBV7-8,CASSDGRAQPQHF,TGTGCCAGCAGCGACGGGCGGGCTCAGCCCCAGCATTTT
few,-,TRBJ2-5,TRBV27,CASSLRLAGETQYF,TGTGCCAGCAGTTTAAGGCTAGCTGGAGAGACCCAGTACTTC
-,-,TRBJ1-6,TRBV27,CASKPSGIIDNSPLHF,TGTGCCAGCAAGCCGTCCGGGATTATCGATAATTCACCCCTCCACTTT
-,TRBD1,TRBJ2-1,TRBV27,CASSIRTGRTYNEQFF,TGTGCCAGCAGTATTAGGACAGGGAGGACCTACAATGAGCAGTTCTTC
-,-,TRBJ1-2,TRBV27,CASRKTGNQGYYGYTF,TGTGCCAGCAGGAAGACAGGAAACCAGGGGTACTATGGCTACACCTTC
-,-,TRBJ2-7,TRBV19,CASSRSGRDSSYEQYF,TGTGCCAGTAGTAGGTCCGGGCGGGACAGCTCCTACGAGCAGTACTTC
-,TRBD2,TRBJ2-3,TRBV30,CAWSDRLAGGTDTQYF,TGTGCCTGGAGTGACCGCCTAGCGGGGGGAACAGATACGCAGTATTTT
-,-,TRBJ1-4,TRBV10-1,CAYGTGVVEKLFF,TGCGCTTACGGAACGGGGGTCGTGGAAAAACTGTTTTTT
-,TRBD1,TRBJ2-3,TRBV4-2,CASSQTGTGVQDTQYF,TGTGCCAGCAGCCAAACCGGGACAGGGGTGCAAGATACGCAGTATTTT
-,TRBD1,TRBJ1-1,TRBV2,CASSSGGLGTEAFF,TGTGCCAGCAGCTCAGGGGGCTTAGGGACTGAAGCTTTCTTT
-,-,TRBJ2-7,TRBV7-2,CASSLAGGDEQYF,TGTGCCAGCAGCTTAGCGGGGGGTGACGAGCAGTACTTC
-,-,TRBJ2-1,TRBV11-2,CASTLGAGSFEQFF,TGTGCCAGCACACTTGGGGCGGGGAGCTTTGAGCAGTTCTTC
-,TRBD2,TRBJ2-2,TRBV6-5,CAIGGGGLTGELFF,TGTGCCATCGGGGGGGGAGGGCTCACCGGGGAGCTGTTTTTT
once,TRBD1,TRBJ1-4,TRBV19,CASSINTPGGEKLFF,TGTGCCAGTAGTATTAACACCCCAGGGGGTGAAAAACTGTTTTTT
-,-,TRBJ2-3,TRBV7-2,CASSLGAITDTQYF,TGTGCCAGCAGCTTGGGAGCGATCACAGATACGCAGTATTTT